This T cell receptor beta chain stems from a study of PD-1 blockade in classical Hodgkin lymphoma. The assay was immunoSEQ multiplex PCR, and TCRdb's table has in-frame clones only and misses some. The table has over 85,000 clones, roughly 81% seen once; the top ten hold roughly 15%. All patients relapsed after autologous stem cell transplantation, and brentuximab vedotin exposure varied. Per the germline V gene, CDR1 is SGDLS and CDR2 is YYNGEE. V was shortened by 4 bases and J by 6 bases, with 14 bases between the two germline ends. The CDR3 spans 14 residues. A single count supports this clone. Antigen: not known. General study findings and limits: Prior to therapy, complete responders displayed diversity much like that of newly diagnosed patients. Newly diagnosed patients reportedly trailed healthy donors in baseline TCR diversity. Patients who began taking nivolumab under 1 year after ASCT were left out.

The TCR originated in a human donor with classical Hodgkin lymphoma. Source: peripheral blood mononuclear cells (PBMCs), taken before the second cycle of nivolumab. The chain recombines TRBV9 with TRBJ2-1; D may match TRBD1 or TRBD2 (5 bases each). In nucleotides, the CDR3 is TGTGCCAGCAGCTTCCTATCCGGGGCCAATGAGCAGTTCTTC. Amino acids: CASSFLSGANEQFF.